The rows below give T cell receptor beta chains drawn from one sample of a study of blood T cell repertoires in COVID-19. Assay: immunoSEQ multiplex PCR; the TCRdb copy retains only in-frame clones and omits some. Of more than 120,000 clones listed, more than 75% were seen once; the top ten hold roughly two fifths. The source material was peripheral blood. The origin of the receptors is a man aged 50 or older who had recovered from COVID-19. The CDR3 runs from the conserved cysteine through the conserved F or W. Each record gives: J gene, V gene, CDR3 protein.

TRBJ2-1,TRBV27,CASSYNHYNEQFF
TRBJ2-3,TRBV4-2,CASSQDRGLIDTQYF
TRBJ1-1,TRBV5-1,CASSFGTGVEEAFF
TRBJ2-4,TRBV7-9,CASSQHFLGDRVSVNIQYF
TRBJ1-1,TRBV5-1,CASSHDGQGYTEAFF
TRBJ1-2,TRBV5-6,CASSLASINYGYTF
TRBJ1-6,TRBV30,CAWSVLQVPSPLHF
TRBJ2-7,TRBV5-1,CASSLDPSGGNYEQYF
TRBJ2-3,TRBV9,CASSLGGPRTDTQYF
TRBJ1-6,TRBV5-1,CASSLAGMSPLHF
TRBJ1-1,TRBV3-1/TRBV3-2,CASSHQANTEAFF
TRBJ2-5,TRBV4-1,CASSQVRGFEETQYF
TRBJ2-3,TRBV19,CASSPAVTGNGDTQYF
TRBJ2-2,TRBV2,CATVTGSTGELFF
TRBJ2-7,TRBV11-2,CASSPQPGYGEQYF
TRBJ2-5,TRBV15,CATSKDRRQETQYF
TRBJ1-1,TRBV30,CAWSVQPGGFF
TRBJ2-7,TRBV3-1/TRBV3-2,CASSPTPTGYSSYEQYF
TRBJ2-1,TRBV5-4,CASSPDRGGYNEQFF
TRBJ1-2,TRBV5-8,CASSLAWQGGGYTF
TRBJ1-2,TRBV6-5,CASIPGGRTYGYTF
TRBJ2-5,TRBV27,CASRGQAPKTQYF
TRBJ1-3,TRBV5-8,CASSVQGYGNTIYF
TRBJ1-2,TRBV19,CASSPGFTLYGYTF
TRBJ2-7,TRBV11-2,CASSLVPTAAYEQYF
TRBJ1-1,TRBV3-1/TRBV3-2,CASSRFRDMNTEAFF
TRBJ1-6,TRBV5-1,CASSLTGADNSPLHF
TRBJ1-2,TRBV25-1,CASSDEGADYGYTF
TRBJ2-7,TRBV5-4,CASSLPTSYEQYF
TRBJ1-1,TRBV6-5,CASSYEPGSSEAFF
TRBJ2-3,TRBV5-1,CASSADNSPTDTQYF
TRBJ2-3,TRBV5-4,CASSAGPDTQYF
TRBJ1-6,TRBV19,CASSIWQGSNSPLHF
TRBJ2-7,TRBV19,CASSIVGGGYTYEQYF
TRBJ2-1,TRBV5-1,CASSLGTGYNEQFF
TRBJ1-6,TRBV6-5,CASSRGTENNSPLHF
TRBJ2-3,TRBV5-1,CARLVVGTQYF
TRBJ2-2,TRBV7-8,CASSLEGQGSNTGELFF
TRBJ2-1,TRBV27,CASSLSWLSYNEQFF
TRBJ1-6,TRBV9,CASSQGTGALNSPLHF
TRBJ1-4,TRBV29-1,CSAGTGFEKLFF
TRBJ1-6,TRBV9,CASSVEGTWSSYNSPLHF
TRBJ2-7,TRBV10-2,CASSQIPDRGLYEQYF
TRBJ2-2,TRBV5-1,CASSFTSGVTGELFF
TRBJ1-2,TRBV4-1,CASSHGGQFNGYTF
TRBJ1-2,TRBV7-2,CATGDRAEVRGYTF
TRBJ2-1,TRBV9,CASSVIDNNEQFF
TRBJ2-1,TRBV6-5,CASRSQTGGNEQFF
TRBJ2-1,TRBV9,CASSVVGTGALNEQFF
TRBJ1-4,TRBV14,CASSQVRDRGHEKLFF
TRBJ1-1,TRBV7-6,CASSQLAGRKNTEAFF
TRBJ1-2,TRBV10-3,CAITAPGTGSGYTF
TRBJ2-3,TRBV6-1,CASSERGMSDTQYF
TRBJ1-1,TRBV7-9,CASSQVWQNTEAFF
TRBJ2-1,TRBV5-3,CARSQQTQLAKRALNEQFF